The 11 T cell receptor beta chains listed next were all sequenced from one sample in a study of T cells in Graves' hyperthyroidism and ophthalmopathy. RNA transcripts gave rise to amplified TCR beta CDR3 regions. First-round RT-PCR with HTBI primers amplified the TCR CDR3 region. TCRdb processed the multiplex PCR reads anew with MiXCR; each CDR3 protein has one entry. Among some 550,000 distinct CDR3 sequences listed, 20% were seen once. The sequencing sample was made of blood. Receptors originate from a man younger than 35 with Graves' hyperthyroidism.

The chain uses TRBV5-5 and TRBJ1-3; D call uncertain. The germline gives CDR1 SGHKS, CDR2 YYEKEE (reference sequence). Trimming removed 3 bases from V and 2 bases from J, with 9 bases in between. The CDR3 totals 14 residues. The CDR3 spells CASSSEPTGNTIYF. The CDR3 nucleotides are TGTGCCAGCAGCTCGGAGCCAACTGGAAACACCATATATTTT.

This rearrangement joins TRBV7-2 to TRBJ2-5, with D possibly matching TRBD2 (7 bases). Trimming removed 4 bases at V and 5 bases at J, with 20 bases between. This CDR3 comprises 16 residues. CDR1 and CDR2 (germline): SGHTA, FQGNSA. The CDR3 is CASSSDRTRGGETQYF. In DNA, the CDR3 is TGTGCCAGCAGCTCCGACAGGACTAGGGGAGGGGAGACCCAGTACTTC. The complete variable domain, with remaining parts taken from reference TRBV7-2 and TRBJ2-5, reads GAGVSQSPSNKVTEKGKDVELRCDPISGHTALYWYRQSLGQGLEFLIYFQGNSAPDKSGLPSDRFSAERTGGSVSTLTIQRTQQEDSAVYLCASSSDRTRGGETQYFGPGTRLLVL.

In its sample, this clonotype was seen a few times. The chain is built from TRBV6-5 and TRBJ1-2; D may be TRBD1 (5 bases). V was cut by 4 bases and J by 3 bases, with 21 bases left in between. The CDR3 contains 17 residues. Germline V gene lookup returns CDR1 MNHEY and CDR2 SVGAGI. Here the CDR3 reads CASSSIGDSRGDYGYTF. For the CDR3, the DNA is TGTGCCAGCAGTTCCATTGGAGATAGCCGGGGGGACTATGGCTACACCTTC.

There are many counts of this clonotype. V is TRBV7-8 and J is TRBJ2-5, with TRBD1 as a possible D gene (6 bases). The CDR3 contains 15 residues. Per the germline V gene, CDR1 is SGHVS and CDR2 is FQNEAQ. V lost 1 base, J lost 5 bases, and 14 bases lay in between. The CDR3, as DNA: TGTGCCAGCAGCTTAGATCAGGGGCAGCGGGAGACCCAGTACTTC. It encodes CASSLDQGQRETQYF.

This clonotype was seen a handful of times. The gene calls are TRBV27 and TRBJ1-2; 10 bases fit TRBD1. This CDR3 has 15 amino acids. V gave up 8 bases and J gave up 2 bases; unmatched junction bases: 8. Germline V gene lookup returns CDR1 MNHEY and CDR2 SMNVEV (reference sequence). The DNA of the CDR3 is TGTGCCAGCGCGGACAGGGGGAAGGAAAACTATGGCTACACCTTC. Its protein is CASADRGKENYGYTF.

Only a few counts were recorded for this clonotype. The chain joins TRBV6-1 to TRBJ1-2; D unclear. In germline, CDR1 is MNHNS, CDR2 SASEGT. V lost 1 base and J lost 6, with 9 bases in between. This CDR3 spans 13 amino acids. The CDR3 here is CASSEVQINGYTF. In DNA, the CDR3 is TGTGCCAGCAGTGAAGTACAGATCAATGGCTACACCTTC.

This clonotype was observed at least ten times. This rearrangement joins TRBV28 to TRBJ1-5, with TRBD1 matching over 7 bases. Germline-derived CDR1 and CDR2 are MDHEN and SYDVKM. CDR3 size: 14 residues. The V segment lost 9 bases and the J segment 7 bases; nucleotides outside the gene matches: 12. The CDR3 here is CASSQGGGQQPQHF. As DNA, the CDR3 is TGTGCCAGTTCACAGGGAGGGGGCCAGCAGCCCCAGCATTTT.

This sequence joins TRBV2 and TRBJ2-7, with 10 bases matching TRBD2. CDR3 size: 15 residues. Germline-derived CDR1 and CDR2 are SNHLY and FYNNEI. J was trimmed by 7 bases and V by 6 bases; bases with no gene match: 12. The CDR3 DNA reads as TGTGCCAGCAGGGTCGGGCTAGCGGGAGCTGGGGAGCAGTACTTC. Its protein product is CASRVGLAGAGEQYF.

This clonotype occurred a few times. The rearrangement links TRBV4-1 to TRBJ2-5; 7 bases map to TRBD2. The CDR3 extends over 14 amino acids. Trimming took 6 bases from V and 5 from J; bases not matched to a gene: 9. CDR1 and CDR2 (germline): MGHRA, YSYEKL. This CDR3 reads CASRFSAGRETQYF. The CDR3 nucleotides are TGCGCCAGCAGGTTTTCAGCGGGACGTGAGACCCAGTACTTC.

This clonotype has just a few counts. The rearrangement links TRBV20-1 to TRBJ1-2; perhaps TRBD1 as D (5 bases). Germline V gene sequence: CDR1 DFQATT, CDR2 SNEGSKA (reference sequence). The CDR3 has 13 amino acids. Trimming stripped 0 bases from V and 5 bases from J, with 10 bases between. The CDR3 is CSARDGAGYGYTF. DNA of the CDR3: TGCAGTGCTAGAGATGGGGCAGGGTATGGCTACACCTTC.

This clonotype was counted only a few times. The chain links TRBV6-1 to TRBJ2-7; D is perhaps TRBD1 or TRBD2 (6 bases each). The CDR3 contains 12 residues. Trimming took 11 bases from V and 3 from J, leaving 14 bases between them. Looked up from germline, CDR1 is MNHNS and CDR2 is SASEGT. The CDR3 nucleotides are TGTGCCGCCTCCGGGGGCGGCTACGAGCAGTACTTC. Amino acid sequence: CAASGGGYEQYF.